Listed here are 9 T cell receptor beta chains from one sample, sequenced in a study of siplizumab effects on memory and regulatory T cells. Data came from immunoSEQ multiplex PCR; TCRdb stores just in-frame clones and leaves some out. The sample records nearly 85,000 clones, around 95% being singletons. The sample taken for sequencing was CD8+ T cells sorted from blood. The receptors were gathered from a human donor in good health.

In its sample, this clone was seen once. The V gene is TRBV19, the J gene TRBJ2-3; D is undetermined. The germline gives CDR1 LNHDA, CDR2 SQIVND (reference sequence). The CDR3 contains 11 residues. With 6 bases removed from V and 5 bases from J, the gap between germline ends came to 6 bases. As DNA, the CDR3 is TGTGCCAGTAGCTCGTTAGATACGCAGTATTTT. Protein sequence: CASSSLDTQYF.

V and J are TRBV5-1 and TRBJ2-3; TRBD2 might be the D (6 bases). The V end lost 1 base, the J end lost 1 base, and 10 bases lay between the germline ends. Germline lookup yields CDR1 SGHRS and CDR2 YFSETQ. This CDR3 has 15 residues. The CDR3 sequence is CASSLFGRGTDTQYF. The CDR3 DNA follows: TGCGCCAGCAGCTTGTTCGGGAGAGGCACAGATACGCAGTATTTT.

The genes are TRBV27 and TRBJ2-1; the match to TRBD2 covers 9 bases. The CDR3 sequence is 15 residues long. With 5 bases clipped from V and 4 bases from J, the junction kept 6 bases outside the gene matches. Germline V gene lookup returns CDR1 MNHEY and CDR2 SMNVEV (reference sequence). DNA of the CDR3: TGTGCCAGCAGTCCAAGACTAGCGGCGTACAATGAGCAGTTCTTC. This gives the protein CASSPRLAAYNEQFF.

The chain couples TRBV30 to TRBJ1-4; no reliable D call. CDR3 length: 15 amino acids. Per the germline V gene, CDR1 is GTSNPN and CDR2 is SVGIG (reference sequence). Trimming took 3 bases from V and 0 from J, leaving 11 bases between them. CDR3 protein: CAWSPGPSTNEKLFF. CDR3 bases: TGTGCCTGGAGCCCCGGCCCTTCAACTAATGAAAAACTGTTTTTT.

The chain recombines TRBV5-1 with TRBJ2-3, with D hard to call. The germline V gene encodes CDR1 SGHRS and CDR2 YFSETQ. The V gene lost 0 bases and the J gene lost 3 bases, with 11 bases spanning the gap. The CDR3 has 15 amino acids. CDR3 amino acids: CASSLAGKPTDTQYF. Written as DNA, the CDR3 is TGCGCCAGCAGCTTGGCCGGCAAACCAACAGATACGCAGTATTTT.

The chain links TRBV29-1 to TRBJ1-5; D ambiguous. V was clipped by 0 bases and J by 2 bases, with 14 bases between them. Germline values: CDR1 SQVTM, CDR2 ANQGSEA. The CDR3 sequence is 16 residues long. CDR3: CSVEDETGSGNQPQHF. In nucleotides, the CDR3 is TGCAGCGTTGAAGATGAAACCGGGAGCGGCAATCAGCCCCAGCATTTT.

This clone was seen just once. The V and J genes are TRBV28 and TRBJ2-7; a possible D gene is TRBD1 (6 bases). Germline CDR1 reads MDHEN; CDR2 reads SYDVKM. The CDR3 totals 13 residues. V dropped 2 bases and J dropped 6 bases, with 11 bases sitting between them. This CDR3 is CASSLPGVREQYF. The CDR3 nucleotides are TGTGCCAGCAGTTTACCAGGGGTGCGCGAGCAGTACTTC.

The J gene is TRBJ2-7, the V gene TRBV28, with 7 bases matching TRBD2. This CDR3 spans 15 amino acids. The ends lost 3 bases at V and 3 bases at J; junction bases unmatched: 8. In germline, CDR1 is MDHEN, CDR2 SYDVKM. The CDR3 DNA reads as TGTGCCAGCAGTTTTTCTTTAGCGGGTGGCTACGAGCAGTACTTC. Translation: CASSFSLAGGYEQYF.

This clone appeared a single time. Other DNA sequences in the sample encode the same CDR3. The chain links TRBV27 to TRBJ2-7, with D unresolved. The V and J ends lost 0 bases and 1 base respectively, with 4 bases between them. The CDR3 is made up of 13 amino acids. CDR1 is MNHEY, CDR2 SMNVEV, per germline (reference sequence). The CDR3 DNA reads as TGTGCCAGCAGTTTATCCGAGTCCTACGAGCAGTACTTC. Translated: CASSLSESYEQYF.